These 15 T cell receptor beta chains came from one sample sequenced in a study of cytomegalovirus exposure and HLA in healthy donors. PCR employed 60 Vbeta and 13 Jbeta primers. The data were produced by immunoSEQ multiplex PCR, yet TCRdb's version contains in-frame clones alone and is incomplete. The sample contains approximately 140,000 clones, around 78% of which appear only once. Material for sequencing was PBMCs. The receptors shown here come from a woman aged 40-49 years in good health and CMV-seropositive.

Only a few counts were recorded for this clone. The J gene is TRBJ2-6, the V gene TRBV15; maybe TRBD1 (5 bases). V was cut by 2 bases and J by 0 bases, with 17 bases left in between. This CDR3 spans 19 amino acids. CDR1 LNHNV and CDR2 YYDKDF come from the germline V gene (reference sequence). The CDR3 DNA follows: TGTGCCACCAGCAGAATACAGGTCCTCTCCAGCTCTGGGGCCAACGTCCTGACTTTC. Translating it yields CATSRIQVLSSSGANVLTF.

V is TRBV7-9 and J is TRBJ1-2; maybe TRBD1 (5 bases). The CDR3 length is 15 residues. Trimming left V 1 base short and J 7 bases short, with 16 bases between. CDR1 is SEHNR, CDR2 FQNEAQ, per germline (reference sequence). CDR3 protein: CASSLERKGLSGYTF. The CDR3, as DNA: TGTGCCAGCAGCTTAGAACGGAAGGGACTCTCTGGCTACACCTTC.

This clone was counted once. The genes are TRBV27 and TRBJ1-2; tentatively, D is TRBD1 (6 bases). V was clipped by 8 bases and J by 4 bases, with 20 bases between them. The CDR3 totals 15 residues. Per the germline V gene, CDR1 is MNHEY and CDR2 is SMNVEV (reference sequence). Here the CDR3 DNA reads TGTGCCAGCGGACTTCAACAGGGAGATGGCTATGGCTACACCTTC. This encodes CASGLQQGDGYGYTF.

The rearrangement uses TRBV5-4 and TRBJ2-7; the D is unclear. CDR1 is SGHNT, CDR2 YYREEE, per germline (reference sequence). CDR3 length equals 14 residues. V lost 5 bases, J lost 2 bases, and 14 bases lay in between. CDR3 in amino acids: CASSPTDMPYEQYF. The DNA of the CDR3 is TGTGCCAGCAGTCCCACCGACATGCCCTACGAGCAGTACTTC.

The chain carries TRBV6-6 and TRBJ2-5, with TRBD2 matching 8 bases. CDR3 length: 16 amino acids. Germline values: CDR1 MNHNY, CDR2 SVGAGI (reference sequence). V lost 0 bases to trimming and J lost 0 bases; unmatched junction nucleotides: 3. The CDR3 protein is CASSYSTSGDQETQYF. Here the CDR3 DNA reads TGTGCCAGCAGTTACTCAACTAGCGGCGACCAAGAGACCCAGTACTTC.

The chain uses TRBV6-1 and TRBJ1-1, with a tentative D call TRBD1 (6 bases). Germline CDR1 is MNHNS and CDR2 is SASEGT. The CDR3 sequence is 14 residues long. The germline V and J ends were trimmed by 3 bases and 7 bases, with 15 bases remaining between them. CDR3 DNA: TGTGCCAGCAGTGACGGCCAGGGGCCTCGTGAAGCTTTCTTT. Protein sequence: CASSDGQGPREAFF.

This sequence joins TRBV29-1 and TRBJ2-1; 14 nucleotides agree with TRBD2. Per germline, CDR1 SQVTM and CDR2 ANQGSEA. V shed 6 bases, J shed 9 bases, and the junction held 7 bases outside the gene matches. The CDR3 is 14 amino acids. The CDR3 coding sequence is TGCAGCGTCGCGGGACTAGCGGGAGTTGTTGAGCAGTTCTTC. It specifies CSVAGLAGVVEQFF.

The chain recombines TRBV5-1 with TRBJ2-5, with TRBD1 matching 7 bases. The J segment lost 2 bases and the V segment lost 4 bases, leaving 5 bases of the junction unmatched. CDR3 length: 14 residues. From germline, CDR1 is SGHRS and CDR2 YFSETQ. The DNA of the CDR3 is TGCGCCAGCAGCCCCAGGGGGTATCAAGAGACCCAGTACTTC. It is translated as CASSPRGYQETQYF.

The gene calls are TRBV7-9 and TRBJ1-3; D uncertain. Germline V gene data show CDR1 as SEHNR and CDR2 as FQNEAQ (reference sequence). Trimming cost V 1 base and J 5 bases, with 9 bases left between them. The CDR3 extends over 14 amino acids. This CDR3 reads CASSLVASRNTIYF. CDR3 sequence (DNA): TGTGCCAGCAGCTTAGTGGCCTCCAGAAACACCATATATTTT.

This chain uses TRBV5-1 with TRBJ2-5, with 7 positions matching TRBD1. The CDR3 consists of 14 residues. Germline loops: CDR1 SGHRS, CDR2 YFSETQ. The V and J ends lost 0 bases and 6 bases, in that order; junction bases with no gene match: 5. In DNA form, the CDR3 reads TGCGCCAGCAGCTTGGCAGGGGGTGGTCAGACCCAGTACTTC. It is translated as CASSLAGGGQTQYF.

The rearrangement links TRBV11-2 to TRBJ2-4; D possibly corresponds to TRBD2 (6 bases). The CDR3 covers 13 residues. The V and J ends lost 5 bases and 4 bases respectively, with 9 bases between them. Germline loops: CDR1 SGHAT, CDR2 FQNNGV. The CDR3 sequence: CASSPGTKNIQYF. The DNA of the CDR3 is TGTGCCAGCAGCCCCGGGACTAAAAACATTCAGTACTTC. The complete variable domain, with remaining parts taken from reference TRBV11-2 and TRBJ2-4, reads EAGVAQSPRYKIIEKRQSVAFWCNPISGHATLYWYQQILGQGPKLLIQFQNNGVVDDSQLPKDRFSAERLKGVDSTLKIQPAKLEDSAVYLCASSPGTKNIQYFGAGTRLSVL.

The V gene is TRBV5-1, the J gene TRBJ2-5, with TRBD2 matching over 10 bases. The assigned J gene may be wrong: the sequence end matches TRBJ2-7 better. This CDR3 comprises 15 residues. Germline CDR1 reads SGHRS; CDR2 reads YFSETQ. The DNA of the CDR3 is TGCGCCAGCAGCTTGCGAGCGGGAGGGGCGGTCGAGCAGTACTTC. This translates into CASSLRAGGAVEQYF.

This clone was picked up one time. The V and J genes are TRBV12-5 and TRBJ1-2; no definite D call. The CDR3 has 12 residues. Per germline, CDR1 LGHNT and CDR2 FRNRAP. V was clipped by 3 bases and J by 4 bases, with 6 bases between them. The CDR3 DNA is TGTGCTAGTGGTTTCATGTCCTATGGCTACACCTTC. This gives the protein CASGFMSYGYTF.

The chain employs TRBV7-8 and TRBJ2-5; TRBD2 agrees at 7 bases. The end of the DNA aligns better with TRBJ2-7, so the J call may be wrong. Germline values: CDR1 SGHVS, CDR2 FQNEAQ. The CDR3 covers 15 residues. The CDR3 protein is CASSFRSGNYYEQYF. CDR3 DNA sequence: TGTGCCAGCAGCTTTCGCAGCGGGAACTACTACGAGCAGTACTTC.

In nucleotides, the CDR3 is TGTGCCAGCCGCTTAGTGGGACAGGGCTACGAGCAGTACTTC. Amino acids: CASRLVGQGYEQYF. This rearrangement joins TRBV6-1 to TRBJ2-7; the match to TRBD1 covers 9 bases. Per germline, CDR1 MNHNS and CDR2 SASEGT. J gave up 3 bases and V 8 bases, and 8 bases lay outside the gene matches. This CDR3 has 14 amino acids.